This entry describes one T cell receptor beta chain. Time point indicated: after trial treatment. Stated treatment: LDRT plus nivolumab, ipilimumab, low-dose cyclophosphamide and aspirin (RACIN trial). Donors received a regimen that comprised nivolumab, ipilimumab, aspirin, low-dose cyclophosphamide and low-dose radiotherapy. The germline CDR1 and CDR2 sequences are LGHNA and YSLEER. This CDR3 contains 16 residues. V shed 1 base and J shed 3 bases, with 12 bases lying between them. Covering alpha and beta chains, TRAV- and TRBV-specific primers were used for the first-strand cDNA. The authors ran about 20 PCR cycles to amplify TCRs with a constant-region primer and V-primer adapter. TCRdb independently ran MiXCR on the reads; one entry per CDR3 protein. The table lists around 80,000 distinct CDR3 sequences, less than 20% of them singletons, with 1.1% to 1.5% in the top ten. These data belong to a study of low-dose radiotherapy and immunotherapy resistance in tumors. Study context: The fractionation for Cohort 1 was 0.5 Gy per fraction every 2 weeks, totaling 6.5 Gy. Those assigned to Cohort 2 were treated with 1 Gy per fraction every two weeks (13 Gy in total over 26 weeks). Patients were treated with intravenous nivolumab at 240 mg every two weeks and were also dosed with ipilimumab at 1 mg/kg every six weeks.

The genes are TRBV4-3 and TRBJ1-4; D may be TRBD1 (5 bases). Source: PBMCs, taken after low-dose radiotherapy plus immunotherapy. This TCR was sampled from a male donor with prostate cancer. The CDR3 DNA follows: TGCGCCAGCAGCCAAGGAACAGGCCTAGCTAATGAAAAACTGTTTTTT. Residues: CASSQGTGLANEKLFF.